The 20 T cell receptor beta chains given below trace back to one sample, sequenced in a study of cytomegalovirus exposure and HLA in healthy donors listed by TCRdb under 2017. The library was generated by the immunoSEQ multiplex PCR assay. The multiplex PCR relied on a mix of 60 forward primers for TCR Vbeta segments and 13 reverse primers for TCR Jbeta segments. TCRdb limited this immuneACCESS table to in-frame rearrangements with V and J called. A share of clones is missing; checked studies link under half to unresolved V genes, and the rest is unexplained. The sample data list about 200,000 clones, and around 80% of these were observed just once. 4.4% of the sample comes from the top ten. The sequenced sample consisted of PBMCs. Every receptor here comes from a woman aged 30 to 39 in good health and CMV-seropositive.

This chain uses TRBV27 with TRBJ2-1; TRBD2 agrees at 10 bases. Germline CDR1 MNHEY, CDR2 SMNVEV (reference sequence). CDR3 length: 16 amino acids. V shed 4 bases, J shed 3 bases, and the junction held 6 bases outside the gene matches. CDR3 amino acids: CASSSLAGHLYNEQFF. The DNA for the CDR3 is TGTGCCAGCAGTTCACTAGCGGGGCACCTCTACAATGAGCAGTTCTTC.

This clone was observed a single time. The same CDR3 also results from other DNA sequences found in this sample. The rearrangement links TRBV9 to TRBJ2-7; the match to TRBD1 covers 11 bases. This CDR3 has 15 amino acids. Germline assignment: CDR1 SGDLS and CDR2 YYNGEE. J lost 0 bases, V lost 2 bases, and 1 base had no gene match. CDR3 DNA sequence: TGTGCCAGCAGCGTGGGACAGGGGGTCTCCTACGAGCAGTACTTC. It is translated as CASSVGQGVSYEQYF.

The chain carries TRBV2 and TRBJ2-7, with 10 bases lining up with TRBD2. The trim removed 2 bases at V and 0 bases at J, leaving 4 bases unmatched. Germline loops: CDR1 SNHLY, CDR2 FYNNEI. The CDR3 runs 16 residues. The CDR3 DNA follows: TGTGCCAGCAGTGAACGGGGACTAGCGAACTCCTACGAGCAGTACTTC. Translating it yields CASSERGLANSYEQYF.

The rearrangement links TRBV4-3 to TRBJ1-4, with 9 bases aligning to TRBD1. Germline values: CDR1 LGHNA, CDR2 YSLEER. This CDR3 has 15 residues. Trimming cost V 4 bases and J 8 bases; bases outside gene matches: 8. Written as DNA, the CDR3 is TGCGCCAGCAGCCGAGGGGACAGGGTGGACGAAAAACTGTTTTTT. Its protein product is CASSRGDRVDEKLFF.

The chain links TRBV15 to TRBJ2-1; D perhaps matches TRBD2 (5 bases). Germline values: CDR1 LNHNV, CDR2 YYDKDF (reference sequence). This CDR3 region has 16 residues. Trimming removed 1 base from V and 0 bases from J, with 10 bases in between. CDR3 bases: TGTGCCACCAGCAGAGGAACGGGAAGCTCCTACAATGAGCAGTTCTTC. Translating gives CATSRGTGSSYNEQFF.

V is TRBV10-1 and J is TRBJ2-7; 9 nucleotides agree with TRBD1. The CDR3 runs to 17 residues. Germline CDR1 and CDR2: WNHNN and SYGVQD (reference sequence). Germline trimming cut 0 bases from V and 0 bases from J; bases unmatched to any gene: 6. CDR3 nucleotide sequence: TGCGCCAGCAGTGAGTCGAGACAGGGGGGGAGCTCCTACGAGCAGTACTTC. Its protein product is CASSESRQGGSSYEQYF.

This chain uses TRBV5-1 with TRBJ2-1, with 7 bases matching TRBD2. Trimming at V came to 3 bases and at J to 1 base, leaving 10 bases not matched to a gene. The CDR3 length is 17 residues. Germline V gene data show CDR1 as SGHRS and CDR2 as YFSETQ. The CDR3: CASSSLGGRDSYNEQFF. The CDR3 nucleotides are TGCGCCAGCAGCTCCCTCGGCGGGAGAGATTCCTACAATGAGCAGTTCTTC.

The chain uses TRBV4-1 and TRBJ2-7; possibly TRBD1 for D (6 bases). The germline V and J ends were trimmed by 1 base and 5 bases, with 15 bases remaining between them. From germline, CDR1 is MGHRA and CDR2 YSYEKL. The length of the CDR3 is 15 residues. The CDR3 protein is CASSQAQGLVHEQYF. The DNA for the CDR3 is TGCGCCAGCAGCCAAGCACAGGGTCTCGTCCACGAGCAGTACTTC.

V is TRBV25-1 and J is TRBJ2-7; D is perhaps TRBD2 (5 bases). This CDR3 is 12 amino acids long. Germline V lookup: CDR1 MGHDK, CDR2 SYGVNS. The V end lost 6 bases, the J end lost 6 bases, and 12 bases lay between the germline ends. CDR3 loop: CASRGEVREQYF. CDR3 in DNA: TGTGCCAGCAGGGGAGAGGTTCGCGAGCAGTACTTC.

The genes are TRBV30 and TRBJ2-3, with 7 bases identical to TRBD2. Germline CDR1 reads GTSNPN; CDR2 reads SVGIG (reference sequence). With V trimmed by 3 bases and J by 2 bases, 8 bases remained unmatched. There are 15 residues in the CDR3. The CDR3 loop is CAWSPVSGFTDTQYF. DNA for the CDR3: TGTGCCTGGAGCCCCGTTAGCGGGTTCACAGATACGCAGTATTTT.

V is TRBV7-6 and J is TRBJ1-1; D is ambiguous. Germline CDR1 reads SGHVS; CDR2 reads FNYEAQ. Between the trimmed V and J ends, which lost 5 bases and 1 base, there was a span of 11 bases. The length of the CDR3 is 14 residues. CDR3 sequence (DNA): TGTGCCAGCAGCCCCCCCCGACAGAACACTGAAGCTTTCTTT. This sequence encodes CASSPPRQNTEAFF.

The CDR3 DNA reads TGCGCCAGCAGCCAAGCTCCTCCGCTCCGGGTTGAGTATTTT. Protein: CASSQAPPLRVEYF. J is TRBJ2-3 and V is TRBV4-1; no clear D gene. Germline CDR1 reads MGHRA; CDR2 reads YSYEKL. V lost 1 base and J lost 13, with 18 bases in between. CDR3 length equals 14 residues.

V and J are TRBV2 and TRBJ2-7; 9 bases match TRBD1. The CDR3 contains 15 residues. V lost 4 bases and J lost 6; bases outside the gene matches: 10. The germline V gene has CDR1 SNHLY and CDR2 FYNNEI. DNA of the CDR3: TGTGCCAGCAGTGGGAACAGGGGGCGCCGAGGCGAGCAGTACTTC. Its protein product is CASSGNRGRRGEQYF.

This rearrangement joins TRBV19 to TRBJ1-1, with 8 bases lining up with TRBD1. The CDR3 totals 14 residues. The junction had 11 bases not matched to a gene; V was cut back by 7 bases and J by 7 bases. From germline, CDR1 is LNHDA and CDR2 SQIVND (reference sequence). CDR3 bases: TGTGCCAGTACCCCAAGAACAGGGGGATTTGAAGCTTTCTTT. This sequence encodes CASTPRTGGFEAFF.

This clone was counted once. The rearrangement uses TRBV7-6 and TRBJ2-2; 9 bases match TRBD1. V was pared by 5 bases and J by 4 bases, with 5 bases of the junction left unmatched. The CDR3 runs 15 residues. CDR1 and CDR2 (germline): SGHVS, FNYEAQ. The CDR3 sequence: CASSPWTGVTGELFF. CDR3 DNA: TGTGCCAGCAGCCCATGGACAGGGGTCACCGGGGAGCTGTTTTTT.

CDR3 DNA: TGTGCCAGCAGCTTAGCTCCCCAGACTAACTATGGCTACACCTTC. Encoded protein: CASSLAPQTNYGYTF. The V call is TRBV7-2, the J call TRBJ1-2; no clear D. This CDR3 contains 15 residues. Germline CDR1 reads SGHTA; CDR2 reads FQGNSA. V was pared by 0 bases and J by 0 bases, with 8 bases between.

This clone was seen only a few times. The J gene is TRBJ1-2, the V gene TRBV27, with 11 bases identical to TRBD1. CDR3 length: 16 residues. Per the germline V gene, CDR1 is MNHEY and CDR2 is SMNVEV (reference sequence). V was pared by 5 bases and J by 4 bases, with 9 bases of the junction left unmatched. This CDR3 reads CASSRTGTGGIYGYTF. The CDR3 coding sequence is TGTGCCAGCAGTCGAACCGGGACAGGGGGAATCTATGGCTACACCTTC.

This chain connects TRBV19 to TRBJ1-5; 10 bases map to TRBD1. After removal of 4 bases from V and 1 base from J, the junction contained 4 bases not matched to a gene. Germline V CDR1 and CDR2: LNHDA, SQIVND (reference sequence). There are 16 residues in the CDR3. The CDR3 spells CASSTRQGASNQPQHF. The CDR3 coding sequence is TGTGCCAGTAGTACCAGACAGGGGGCCAGCAATCAGCCCCAGCATTTT. Filled out from reference TRBV19 and TRBJ1-5, the complete variable domain reads DGGITQSPKYLFRKEGQNVTLSCEQNLNHDAMYWYRQDPGQGLRLIYYSQIVNDFQKGDIAEGYSVSREKKESFPLTVTSAQKNPTAFYLCASSTRQGASNQPQHFGDGTRLSIL.

The chain is built from TRBV5-1 and TRBJ2-7, with 12 bases matching TRBD1. Germline V lookup: CDR1 SGHRS, CDR2 YFSETQ. CDR3 size: 15 residues. Trimming cost V 3 bases and J 6 bases; bases outside gene matches: 7. The CDR3 coding sequence is TGCGCCAGCAGCTCTCCCGGGACAGGGGGCATCGAGCAGTACTTC. Amino acids: CASSSPGTGGIEQYF.

CDR3 region: CAISQDATLADTEAFF. The CDR3 bases are TGTGCCATCAGTCAGGATGCCACCTTAGCGGACACTGAAGCTTTCTTT. V gene TRBV10-3 combines with J gene TRBJ1-1; the D is unclear. The CDR3 loop spans 16 amino acids. Per the germline V gene, CDR1 is ENHRY and CDR2 is SYGVKD. V gave up 5 bases and J gave up 3 bases, with 19 bases separating them.